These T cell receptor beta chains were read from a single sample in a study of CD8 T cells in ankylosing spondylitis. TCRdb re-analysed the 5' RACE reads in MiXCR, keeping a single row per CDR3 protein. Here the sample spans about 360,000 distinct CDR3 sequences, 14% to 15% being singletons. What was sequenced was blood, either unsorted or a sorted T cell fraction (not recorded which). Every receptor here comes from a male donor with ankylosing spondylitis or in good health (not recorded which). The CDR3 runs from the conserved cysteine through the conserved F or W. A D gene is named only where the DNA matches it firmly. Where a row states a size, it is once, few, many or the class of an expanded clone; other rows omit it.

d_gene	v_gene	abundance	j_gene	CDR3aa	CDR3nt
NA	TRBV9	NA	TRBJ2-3	CASSIQGGTDTQYF	TGTGCCAGCAGCATTCAAGGAGGCACAGATACGCAGTATTTT
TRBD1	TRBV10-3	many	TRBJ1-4	CAAGQGATNEKLFF	TGTGCCGCTGGACAGGGTGCAACTAATGAAAAACTGTTTTTT
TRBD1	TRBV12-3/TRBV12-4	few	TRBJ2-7	CASSLLGTGSYEQYF	TGTGCCAGCAGTTTATTAGGGACAGGGTCCTACGAGCAGTACTTC
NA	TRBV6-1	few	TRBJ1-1	CASGRGGGNTEAFF	TGTGCCAGCGGCAGGGGAGGGGGTAACACTGAAGCTTTCTTT
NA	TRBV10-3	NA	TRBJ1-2	CAIRGDGRRGYTF	TGTGCCATCAGGGGGGACGGCCGGCGAGGCTACACCTTC
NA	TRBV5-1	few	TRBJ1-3	CASSLGQISGNTIYF	TGCGCCAGCAGCTTGGGGCAGATCTCTGGAAACACCATATATTTT
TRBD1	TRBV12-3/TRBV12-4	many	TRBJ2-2	CASRSGQTNTGELFF	TGTGCCAGCAGGTCGGGACAGACGAACACCGGGGAGCTGTTTTTT
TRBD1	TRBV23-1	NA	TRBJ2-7	CASSQLGQGIPYYEQYF	TGCGCCAGCAGTCAACTGGGACAGGGCATCCCCTATTACGAGCAGTACTTC
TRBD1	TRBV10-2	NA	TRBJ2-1	CASSEIGEGQGLNEQFF	TGCGCCAGCAGTGAAATAGGGGAGGGACAGGGACTAAATGAGCAGTTCTTC
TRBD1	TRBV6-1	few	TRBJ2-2	CASSPGQGRTGELFF	TGTGCCAGCAGCCCCGGACAGGGAAGGACCGGGGAGCTGTTTTTT
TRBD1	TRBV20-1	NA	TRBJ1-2	CSALQGVEGYTF	TGCAGTGCTTTACAGGGGGTGGAGGGCTACACCTTC
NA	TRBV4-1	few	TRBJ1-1	CASSQDYRPPKAFF	TGCGCCAGCAGCCAAGATTATCGCCCCCCCAAAGCTTTCTTT
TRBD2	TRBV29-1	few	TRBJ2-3	CSVSGRRGTDTQYF	TGCAGCGTTAGCGGGAGGAGGGGCACAGATACGCAGTATTTT
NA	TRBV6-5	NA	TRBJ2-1	CASGRVYEQFF	TGTGCCAGCGGCAGGGTTTATGAGCAGTTCTTC
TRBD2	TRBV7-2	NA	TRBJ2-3	CASSLDLAGWKDTQYF	TGTGCCAGCAGCTTAGACCTAGCGGGGTGGAAAGATACGCAGTATTTT
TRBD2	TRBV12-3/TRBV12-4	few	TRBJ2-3	CASTLGGAEDTQYF	TGTGCCAGCACCCTCGGGGGGGCAGAGGATACGCAGTATTTT
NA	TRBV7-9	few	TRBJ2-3	CASSSSRMSTDTQYF	TGTGCCAGCAGCTCCTCCCGGATGAGCACAGATACGCAGTATTTT
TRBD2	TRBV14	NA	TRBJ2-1	CASSQDPGTSGGAIGEQFF	TGTGCCAGCAGCCAAGATCCGGGAACTAGCGGGGGGGCGATTGGAGAGCAGTTCTTC
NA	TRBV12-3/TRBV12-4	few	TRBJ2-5	CASSSSGEGVQETQYF	TGTGCCAGCAGTTCCTCAGGGGAGGGGGTCCAAGAGACCCAGTACTTC
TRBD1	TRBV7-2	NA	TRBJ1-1	CASSLSGTGRTEAFF	TGTGCCAGCAGCTTGTCCGGGACAGGGCGCACTGAAGCTTTCTTT
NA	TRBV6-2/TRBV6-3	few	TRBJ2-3	CASSYSGVTDTQYF	TGTGCCAGCAGTTACTCGGGGGTCACAGATACGCAGTATTTT
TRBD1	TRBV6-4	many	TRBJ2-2	CASRGQGPTGELFF	TGTGCCAGCAGAGGACAGGGACCCACCGGGGAGCTGTTTTTT
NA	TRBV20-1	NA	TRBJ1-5	CSGQGKADQPQHF	TGCAGTGGCCAGGGTAAGGCGGATCAGCCCCAGCATTTT
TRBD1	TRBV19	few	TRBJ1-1	CASSARTGNGITEAFF	TGTGCCAGTAGTGCCCGGACAGGGAACGGGATCACTGAAGCTTTCTTT
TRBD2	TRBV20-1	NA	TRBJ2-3	CSARKGRGATDTQYF	TGCAGTGCTAGAAAGGGGCGGGGGGCCACAGATACGCAGTATTTT
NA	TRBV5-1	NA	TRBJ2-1	CASSLEWGGHNEQFF	TGCGCCAGCAGCTTGGAATGGGGGGGCCACAATGAGCAGTTCTTC
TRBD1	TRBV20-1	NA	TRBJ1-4	CSAKPGTGAEKLFF	TGCAGTGCCAAACCCGGGACAGGGGCCGAAAAACTGTTTTTT
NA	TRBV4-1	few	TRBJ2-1	CASSHLQPAGSSYNEQFF	TGCGCCAGCAGCCACCTCCAACCCGCGGGGAGCTCCTACAATGAGCAGTTCTTC
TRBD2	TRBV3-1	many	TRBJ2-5	CASSQDGGTSGQETQYF	TGTGCCAGCAGCCAAGATGGTGGGACTAGCGGTCAAGAGACCCAGTACTTC
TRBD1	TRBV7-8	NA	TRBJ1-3	CASSLDPGGSSGNTIYF	TGTGCCAGCAGCTTAGACCCAGGGGGGAGCTCTGGAAACACCATATATTTT
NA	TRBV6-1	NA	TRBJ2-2	CASSEGTANTGELFF	TGTGCCAGCAGTGAAGGGACAGCGAACACCGGGGAGCTGTTTTTT